The clone carrying this T cell receptor beta chain came up a few times. Its antigen remains unidentified. The sample originates from a study of CD8 T cells in ankylosing spondylitis. Whole-study results and caveats: Characteristic, it appeared, of ankylosing spondylitis blood was a TCR beta motif of about eight highly homologous variants.

TCRdb redid the calling of the 5' RACE reads with MiXCR, one entry per CDR3 protein. This sample has fewer than 650,000 distinct CDR3 sequences, with roughly 12% found just once. Specimen: blood, either unsorted or a sorted T cell fraction (not recorded which). This clonotype was obtained from a male donor with ankylosing spondylitis.

The CDR3 bases are TGCAGTGCTAGAGTTGGGCCGGGGTATCTAGGAGAGACCCAGTACTTC. Encoded protein: CSARVGPGYLGETQYF. This chain joins TRBV20-1 and TRBJ2-5; D possibly corresponds to TRBD2 (5 bases). CDR3 length equals 16 residues. CDR1 is DFQATT and CDR2 is SNEGSKA in the germline V gene (reference sequence). Trimming cost V 1 base and J 4 bases, with 19 bases left between them.